Listed below are T cell receptor beta chains from one sample, sequenced in a study of blood T cell repertoires in COVID-19. Here immunoSEQ multiplex PCR was the method, and the copy in TCRdb shows in-frame clones only, minus some. The sample holds 60,000 to 90,000 clones, 80% seen once. Material for sequencing was peripheral blood. The receptors stem from a man aged 55 to 70 with active or convalescent COVID-19. Each CDR3 is given with its conserved first and last residue. The order of the fields is D gene, J gene, clone size, V gene, CDR3 DNA, CDR3 protein. The D gene is left open where the match is weak. A clone size is listed for some rows: how often the clone was seen (once, few, many), or a class if it is expanded.

D gene: TRBD2; J gene: TRBJ2-5; clone size: NA; V gene: TRBV7-3; CDR3 DNA: TGTGCCAGCAGCCCCCTTAGATCCCTAGCGGGGCAAGAGACCCAGTACTTC; CDR3 protein: CASSPLRSLAGQETQYF
D gene: NA; J gene: TRBJ2-3; clone size: NA; V gene: TRBV7-2; CDR3 DNA: TGTGCCAGCAGCTTATCTGGGGGGACAGATACGCAGTATTTT; CDR3 protein: CASSLSGGTDTQYF
D gene: TRBD1; J gene: TRBJ2-6; clone size: NA; V gene: TRBV28; CDR3 DNA: TGTGCCAGCAGATACAGGGGCTCTGGGGCCAACGTCCTGACTTTC; CDR3 protein: CASRYRGSGANVLTF
D gene: NA; J gene: TRBJ1-2; clone size: NA; V gene: TRBV5-6; CDR3 DNA: TGTGCCAGCAGCCCCTTACAGGGCTTTGGTGGCTACACCTTC; CDR3 protein: CASSPLQGFGGYTF
D gene: TRBD1; J gene: TRBJ1-1; clone size: NA; V gene: TRBV6-2/TRBV6-3; CDR3 DNA: TGTGCCAGCAGTTCTACCGGGCCACAGGGGGCTGAAGCTTTCTTT; CDR3 protein: CASSSTGPQGAEAFF
D gene: NA; J gene: TRBJ1-3; clone size: NA; V gene: TRBV7-6; CDR3 DNA: TGTGCCAGCAGCGCGACAGGTGGGCCCTCTGGAAACACCATATATTTT; CDR3 protein: CASSATGGPSGNTIYF
D gene: NA; J gene: TRBJ1-1; clone size: NA; V gene: TRBV18; CDR3 DNA: TGTGCCAGCTCATCGCCGACAGAGAACACTGAAGCTTTCTTT; CDR3 protein: CASSSPTENTEAFF
D gene: TRBD2; J gene: TRBJ2-7; clone size: NA; V gene: TRBV7-2; CDR3 DNA: TGTGCCAGCAGCTTAGCCCGGACTAGCGGGGTCTCCTACGAGCAGTACTTC; CDR3 protein: CASSLARTSGVSYEQYF
D gene: TRBD2; J gene: TRBJ2-5; clone size: NA; V gene: TRBV19; CDR3 DNA: TGTGCCAGTAGTTTAGCGGGGGGCTCCAAGGGGACCCAGTACTTC; CDR3 protein: CASSLAGGSKGTQYF
D gene: NA; J gene: TRBJ1-3; clone size: NA; V gene: TRBV2; CDR3 DNA: TGTGCCAGCAGTCGGCGGGACTCTGGAAACACCATATATTTT; CDR3 protein: CASSRRDSGNTIYF
D gene: TRBD1; J gene: TRBJ2-5; clone size: NA; V gene: TRBV29-1; CDR3 DNA: TGCAGCGTGGACAGGGGGCGGGAGACCCAGTACTTC; CDR3 protein: CSVDRGRETQYF
D gene: TRBD2; J gene: TRBJ2-1; clone size: NA; V gene: TRBV9; CDR3 DNA: TGCCCCCCCCGCGTAGCTCTAGCGGGGGGGGGCGACCTCAATGAGCAGTTCTTC; CDR3 protein: CPPRVALAGGGDLNEQFF
D gene: TRBD2; J gene: TRBJ2-3; clone size: NA; V gene: TRBV18; CDR3 DNA: TGTGCCAGCTCACTTATTCTGACTAGCGGGAGCACAGATACGCAGTATTTT; CDR3 protein: CASSLILTSGSTDTQYF
D gene: NA; J gene: TRBJ2-2; clone size: few; V gene: TRBV7-9; CDR3 DNA: TGTGCCAGCAGCTTTGGCAGGGTGGCCGGGGAGCTGTTTTTT; CDR3 protein: CASSFGRVAGELFF
D gene: TRBD1; J gene: TRBJ2-7; clone size: NA; V gene: TRBV7-9; CDR3 DNA: TGTGCCAGCAGTCAGCCGGGACAGGGCTACGAGCAGTACTTC; CDR3 protein: CASSQPGQGYEQYF
D gene: TRBD1; J gene: TRBJ1-5; clone size: NA; V gene: TRBV7-2; CDR3 DNA: TGTGCCAGCAGCCCCTACCGGGACAGAGGACAGCCCCAGCATTTT; CDR3 protein: CASSPYRDRGQPQHF
D gene: NA; J gene: TRBJ2-3; clone size: NA; V gene: TRBV5-5; CDR3 DNA: TGTGCCAGCAGCTTGATGGGAGACACAGATACGCAGTATTTT; CDR3 protein: CASSLMGDTDTQYF
D gene: TRBD1; J gene: TRBJ2-3; clone size: NA; V gene: TRBV27; CDR3 DNA: TGTGCCAGCAGTTTAGCCGGGACAGGGAGCGCAGATACGCAGTATTTT; CDR3 protein: CASSLAGTGSADTQYF
D gene: TRBD1; J gene: TRBJ1-2; clone size: once; V gene: TRBV6-2/TRBV6-3; CDR3 DNA: TGTGCCAGCAGTTTTACAGGGGGATACTATGGCTACACCTTC; CDR3 protein: CASSFTGGYYGYTF
D gene: TRBD1; J gene: TRBJ2-1; clone size: NA; V gene: TRBV10-3; CDR3 DNA: TGTGCCATCAGGGGGGACAGGGGTGACAATGAGCAGTTCTTC; CDR3 protein: CAIRGDRGDNEQFF
D gene: TRBD1; J gene: TRBJ1-4; clone size: NA; V gene: TRBV19; CDR3 DNA: TGTGCCAGTATCTTGGGACAGGGGGCAGGAAAACTGTTTTTT; CDR3 protein: CASILGQGAGKLFF
D gene: NA; J gene: TRBJ1-6; clone size: once; V gene: TRBV6-5; CDR3 DNA: TGTGCCAGCAGTTACGAGGGCAGTGCGTATTCACCCCTCCACTTT; CDR3 protein: CASSYEGSAYSPLHF
D gene: TRBD1; J gene: TRBJ1-3; clone size: NA; V gene: TRBV2; CDR3 DNA: TGTGCCAGCAGTGTACGGACAGGGGGCTACTCTGGAAACACCATATATTTT; CDR3 protein: CASSVRTGGYSGNTIYF
D gene: NA; J gene: TRBJ2-3; clone size: NA; V gene: TRBV15; CDR3 DNA: TGTGCCACCAGCAGAGAGGGGGCAGGGAACACAGATACGCAGTATTTT; CDR3 protein: CATSREGAGNTDTQYF
D gene: TRBD2; J gene: TRBJ2-7; clone size: NA; V gene: TRBV6-5; CDR3 DNA: TGTGCCAGCAAGTGGACTAGCGGGGGCGAGCAGTACTTC; CDR3 protein: CASKWTSGGEQYF
D gene: NA; J gene: TRBJ2-7; clone size: NA; V gene: TRBV7-2; CDR3 DNA: TGTGCCAGCAGCGGGGTGGGGCAAACCCGGCTCGAGCAGTACTTC; CDR3 protein: CASSGVGQTRLEQYF
D gene: NA; J gene: TRBJ1-2; clone size: NA; V gene: TRBV5-1; CDR3 DNA: TGCGCCAGCAGCTTGGGGGCAGGGCTTGGCTACACCTTC; CDR3 protein: CASSLGAGLGYTF
D gene: TRBD1; J gene: TRBJ2-2; clone size: few; V gene: TRBV11-2; CDR3 DNA: TGTGCCAGCAGCTTGCAGGGGGCTCCCGGGGAGCTGTTTTTT; CDR3 protein: CASSLQGAPGELFF
D gene: TRBD1; J gene: TRBJ2-1; clone size: few; V gene: TRBV29-1; CDR3 DNA: TGCAGCGTTGTAACTGACAGGGTCCGGTTCTTC; CDR3 protein: CSVVTDRVRFF
D gene: TRBD1; J gene: TRBJ1-1; clone size: NA; V gene: TRBV19; CDR3 DNA: TGTGCCAGTAGTATGGACAGGGGGCGTATTCTGTCTGTGGCTGAAGCTTTCTTT; CDR3 protein: CASSMDRGRILSVAEAFF
D gene: NA; J gene: TRBJ2-5; clone size: NA; V gene: TRBV5-1; CDR3 DNA: TGCGCCAGCAGCTTGGCCCAGGGAAGGGAGACCCAGTACTTC; CDR3 protein: CASSLAQGRETQYF
D gene: TRBD1; J gene: TRBJ1-4; clone size: NA; V gene: TRBV11-3; CDR3 DNA: TGTGCCAGCAGCTTCAGGACAGGGGTGGAAGAAAAACTGTTTTTT; CDR3 protein: CASSFRTGVEEKLFF
D gene: TRBD1; J gene: TRBJ1-3; clone size: NA; V gene: TRBV3-1/TRBV3-2; CDR3 DNA: TGTGCCAGCAGCGAAACAGGGGCTGGAAACACCATATATTTT; CDR3 protein: CASSETGAGNTIYF
D gene: NA; J gene: TRBJ1-2; clone size: once; V gene: TRBV2; CDR3 DNA: TGTGCCAGCAGTGAAGCCCAGGAAGCCGATGGCTACACCTTC; CDR3 protein: CASSEAQEADGYTF
D gene: NA; J gene: TRBJ1-2; clone size: NA; V gene: TRBV19; CDR3 DNA: TGTGCCAGTAGTATAAACGAGATTGCCTACACCTTC; CDR3 protein: CASSINEIAYTF
D gene: NA; J gene: TRBJ2-3; clone size: NA; V gene: TRBV2; CDR3 DNA: TGTGCCAGCCCCGCGGTTGGGTCCACAGATACGCAGTATTTT; CDR3 protein: CASPAVGSTDTQYF
D gene: NA; J gene: TRBJ1-4; clone size: NA; V gene: TRBV18; CDR3 DNA: TGTGCCAGCTCACCAAACAGGGACGGGGAAAAACTGTTTTTT; CDR3 protein: CASSPNRDGEKLFF
D gene: NA; J gene: TRBJ2-2; clone size: NA; V gene: TRBV6-5; CDR3 DNA: TGTGCCAGCAGCGTCCCGTCGGGGACCGGGGAGCTGTTTTTT; CDR3 protein: CASSVPSGTGELFF
D gene: NA; J gene: TRBJ1-6; clone size: NA; V gene: TRBV6-5; CDR3 DNA: TGTGCCAGCAGTCCCACGGCAGGGGTTTCACCCCTCCACTTT; CDR3 protein: CASSPTAGVSPLHF
D gene: TRBD1; J gene: TRBJ1-2; clone size: few; V gene: TRBV30; CDR3 DNA: TGTGCCTGGAGTATAACCAGGGGGGTTGGCTACACCTTC; CDR3 protein: CAWSITRGVGYTF
D gene: TRBD1; J gene: TRBJ2-7; clone size: NA; V gene: TRBV27; CDR3 DNA: TGTGCCAGCAGTTTAGGGACAGGGTTAATGTATGAGCAGTACTTC; CDR3 protein: CASSLGTGLMYEQYF
D gene: TRBD2; J gene: TRBJ2-3; clone size: once; V gene: TRBV4-1; CDR3 DNA: TGCGCCAGCAGCCAAGATTCCCTAGCGGGGGGTACAGATACGCAGTATTTT; CDR3 protein: CASSQDSLAGGTDTQYF
D gene: NA; J gene: TRBJ1-1; clone size: NA; V gene: TRBV6-2/TRBV6-3; CDR3 DNA: TGTGCCAGCAGTTACTCGATCTTTTCCAGGGTAAGAAACACTGAAGCTTTCTTT; CDR3 protein: CASSYSIFSRVRNTEAFF
D gene: TRBD1; J gene: TRBJ1-1; clone size: NA; V gene: TRBV3-1/TRBV3-2; CDR3 DNA: TGTGCCAGCAGCCAAGCGGGGACAGGGGGTACTGAAGCTTTCTTT; CDR3 protein: CASSQAGTGGTEAFF
D gene: TRBD1; J gene: TRBJ2-1; clone size: NA; V gene: TRBV29-1; CDR3 DNA: TGCAGCGTTCCCGGGACAGGGAGAATAAATGAGCAGTTCTTC; CDR3 protein: CSVPGTGRINEQFF
D gene: TRBD1; J gene: TRBJ2-7; clone size: NA; V gene: TRBV27; CDR3 DNA: TGTGCCAGCAGTTTATCCCTAACAGGGACAGGGTACGAGCAGTACTTC; CDR3 protein: CASSLSLTGTGYEQYF
D gene: NA; J gene: TRBJ1-2; clone size: NA; V gene: TRBV10-3; CDR3 DNA: TGTGCCATCAGTGAGGACGGGGGAGGCTATGGCTACACCTTC; CDR3 protein: CAISEDGGGYGYTF
D gene: NA; J gene: TRBJ2-2; clone size: NA; V gene: TRBV5-1; CDR3 DNA: TGCGCCAGCAGCCTTCAGTACACCGGGGAGCTGTTTTTT; CDR3 protein: CASSLQYTGELFF
D gene: NA; J gene: TRBJ1-4; clone size: NA; V gene: TRBV2; CDR3 DNA: TGTGCCAGCAGGGGTCTCGGACACCTTGAAAAACTGTTTTTT; CDR3 protein: CASRGLGHLEKLFF
D gene: TRBD1; J gene: TRBJ2-5; clone size: once; V gene: TRBV5-4; CDR3 DNA: TGTGCCAGCAGCTTAAACAGGGGGCTGGAGGAGACCCAGTACTTC; CDR3 protein: CASSLNRGLEETQYF
D gene: TRBD1; J gene: TRBJ1-6; clone size: NA; V gene: TRBV5-1; CDR3 DNA: TGCGCCAGCAGCCTGGACAGGGGGCAATCACCCCTCCACTTT; CDR3 protein: CASSLDRGQSPLHF